Each of the 10 T cell receptor beta chains below was sequenced from the same sample in a study of regulatory T cells in long-lasting Graves disease. To make TCR beta libraries, researchers used iRepertoire HTBI primers and Arm-PCR of CDR3 regions. TCRdb analysed the multiplex PCR reads with MiXCR anew, one entry per CDR3 protein. The repertoire holds around 400,000 distinct CDR3 sequences, with less than 20% as singletons. Indicated time point: newly diagnosed GD, antithyroid drugs for less than 3 months. The TCR library was made from RNA extracted from PBMCs. Source: peripheral blood mononuclear cells (PBMCs), taken at new diagnosis, from a patient treated with antithyroid drugs. The receptors originated from a female donor with Graves disease.

Many counts were recorded for this clonotype. This chain uses TRBV30 with TRBJ1-4; possibly TRBD1 for D (6 bases). The V gene's germline CDR1 is GTSNPN and CDR2 SVGIG (reference sequence). With 1 base removed from V and 12 bases from J, the gap between germline ends came to 12 bases. The CDR3 is 12 residues long. The CDR3 bases are TGTGCCTGGAGTGCCGATACAGGGCAACTGTTTTTT. Translating it yields CAWSADTGQLFF.

This rearrangement joins TRBV20-1 to TRBJ2-3; tentatively, D is TRBD1 or TRBD2 (6 bases each). Trimming removed 0 bases at V and 8 bases at J, with 18 bases between. There are 15 residues in the CDR3. The germline CDR1 and CDR2 sequences are DFQATT and SNEGSKA (reference sequence). The CDR3 DNA reads TGCAGTGCTAGAGATTGGAGTGGAGGGGGTGGTACGCAGTATTTT. Its translation: CSARDWSGGGGTQYF.

The V call is TRBV7-2, the J call TRBJ2-1; no clear D. The CDR3 is 16 amino acids. V was trimmed by 2 bases and J by 9 bases, leaving 20 bases between them. In germline, CDR1 is SGHTA, CDR2 FQGNSA. The CDR3 bases are TGTGCCAGCAGCTTATCACGTACAAGTCCGGGCCCTGAGCAGTTCTTC. Encoded protein: CASSLSRTSPGPEQFF. The variable domain in full, with the rest retrieved from reference TRBV7-2 and TRBJ2-1, is GAGVSQSPSNKVTEKGKDVELRCDPISGHTALYWYRQSLGQGLEFLIYFQGNSAPDKSGLPSDRFSAERTGGSVSTLTIQRTQQEDSAVYLCASSLSRTSPGPEQFFGPGTRLTVL.

This clonotype was counted at least ten times. The genes are TRBV10-1 and TRBJ2-1; 11 positions match TRBD2. The V gene end was trimmed by 3 bases and the J gene end by 7 bases; junction bases not matched to a gene: 11. This CDR3 is 17 amino acids long. Germline CDR1 and CDR2: WNHNN and SYGVQD (reference sequence). The DNA of the CDR3 is TGCGCCAGCAGTGACTCGATAGCGGGAGGGCTGGGGAATGAGCAGTTCTTC. Its translation is CASSDSIAGGLGNEQFF.

This clonotype was found many times. The chain has TRBV6-1 and TRBJ2-5; D is uncertain. The CDR3 consists of 13 residues. The V and J ends lost 5 bases and 6 bases respectively, with 13 bases between them. Germline V lookup: CDR1 MNHNS, CDR2 SASEGT. The CDR3 DNA is TGTGCCAGCAGTCAACGAGACCTCCAGACCCAGTACTTC. Protein product: CASSQRDLQTQYF.

The rearrangement links TRBV12-3 or TRBV12-4 to TRBJ2-1; 7 bases match TRBD1. This CDR3 is 13 amino acids long. The trim removed 3 bases at V and 9 bases at J, leaving 5 bases unmatched. This chain's CDR3 is CASSFLQGVEQFF. CDR3 sequence (DNA): TGTGCCAGCAGTTTCCTCCAGGGGGTTGAGCAGTTCTTC.

This clonotype has ten or more counts. The chain carries TRBV2 and TRBJ2-1; no clear D gene. Trimming cost V 2 bases and J 3 bases, with 14 bases left between them. Per the germline V gene, CDR1 is SNHLY and CDR2 is FYNNEI. There are 16 residues in the CDR3. The CDR3 nucleotides are TGTGCCAGCAGTGAACATGAGTGGGCCCGCTACAATGAGCAGTTCTTC. Translation gives CASSEHEWARYNEQFF.

This clonotype was observed at least ten times. The V and J genes are TRBV27 and TRBJ2-7, with 13 bases that match TRBD2. Germline CDR1 reads MNHEY; CDR2 reads SMNVEV (reference sequence). The ends lost 6 bases at V and 3 bases at J; junction bases unmatched: 5. The CDR3 covers 15 residues. Here the CDR3 DNA reads TGTGCCAGCAGCCGCCGGACTAGCGGGGGCTACGAGCAGTACTTC. It translates to CASSRRTSGGYEQYF.

This clonotype was recorded many times. The J gene is TRBJ2-1, the V gene TRBV20-1; D is possibly TRBD2 (5 bases). The CDR3 loop spans 13 amino acids. Germline V gives CDR1 DFQATT, CDR2 SNEGSKA (reference sequence). V lost 7 bases and J 4 bases, leaving 14 bases between the germline ends. This chain's CDR3 is CSEGAGIYNEQFF. The CDR3 DNA is TGCAGTGAGGGTGCCGGGATATACAATGAGCAGTTCTTC.

A note on this clonotype: This may arise from a read error, as a much more abundant clone is one base away. The rearrangement links TRBV5-4 to TRBJ1-3; D gene uncertain. The CDR3 contains 13 residues. In germline, CDR1 is SGHNT, CDR2 YYREEE (reference sequence). CDR3 DNA sequence: TGTGACAGCAGCCCCGAGAATGGAGTCACCATATATTTT. This encodes CDSSPENGVTIYF.